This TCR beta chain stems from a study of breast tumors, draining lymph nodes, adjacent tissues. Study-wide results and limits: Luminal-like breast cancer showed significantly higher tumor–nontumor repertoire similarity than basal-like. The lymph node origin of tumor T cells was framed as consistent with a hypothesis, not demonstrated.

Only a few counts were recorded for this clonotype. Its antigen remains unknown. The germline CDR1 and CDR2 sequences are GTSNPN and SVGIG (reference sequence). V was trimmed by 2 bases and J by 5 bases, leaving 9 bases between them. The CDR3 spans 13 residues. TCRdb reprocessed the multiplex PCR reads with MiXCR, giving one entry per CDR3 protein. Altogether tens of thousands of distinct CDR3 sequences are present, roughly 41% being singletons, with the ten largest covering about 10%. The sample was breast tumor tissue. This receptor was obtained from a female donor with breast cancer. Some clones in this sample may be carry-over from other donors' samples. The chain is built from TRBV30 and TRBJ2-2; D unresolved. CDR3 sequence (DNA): TGTGCCTGGAGTCCCCTGGGGACCGGGGAGCTGTTTTTT. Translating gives CAWSPLGTGELFF.